Listed here is a single T cell receptor (beta chain). Its cognate antigen is unknown. The sample is drawn from a study of identifying expanded T cells in peripheral blood. Findings and limits, study-wide: Technical replicates showed around 1.2 changed clones; two weeks about 16; four weeks 19. Across healthy donors, higher total template counts meant significantly greater approximately 2-week count variance.

Data came from immunoSEQ multiplex PCR; TCRdb stores just in-frame clones and leaves some out. Altogether under 95,000 clones are present, 89% being singletons, with the ten largest covering around 3%. During the collection period, no donor immune events like infections were recorded. The origin of this receptor is a person between 18 and 70 years old in good health. The specimen sequenced was blood.

The CDR3 sequence: CAWSLFSDTQYF. The CDR3 region has the DNA TGTGCCTGGAGCTTATTCAGTGATACGCAGTATTTT. The genes are TRBV30 and TRBJ2-3; D is uncertain. Germline values: CDR1 GTSNPN, CDR2 SVGIG (reference sequence). The V end lost 3 bases, the J end lost 6 bases, and 10 bases lay between the germline ends. This CDR3 contains 12 residues. The full variable domain, in which reference TRBV30 and TRBJ2-3 provide the parts outside the CDR3, is SQTIHQWPATLVQPVGSPLSLECTVEGTSNPNLYWYRQAAGRGLQLLFYSVGIGQISSEVPQNLSASRPQDRQFILSSKKLLLSDSGFYLCAWSLFSDTQYFGPGTRLTVL.